This entry lists 24 T cell receptor beta chains sequenced from one sample in a study of T cell clonotyping in hematopoietic cell transplantation. Indicated time point: recipient sample about 28 days before transplant, after cytoreduction. The method was immunoSEQ multiplex PCR; TCRdb's version includes in-frame clones alone and lacks a portion of them. The sample lists about 26,000 clones, 70% to 85% seen once, with approximately 22% in the top ten. This specimen was peripheral blood mononuclear cells, taken before stem cell transplant. These receptors were collected from a woman between 55 and 75 years old with acute myeloid leukemia. Some clones in this sample may be carry-over from other donors' samples.

The chain uses TRBV5-1 and TRBJ2-1, with TRBD2 matching 11 bases. With 3 bases clipped from V and 6 bases from J, the junction kept 2 bases outside the gene matches. Germline loops: CDR1 SGHRS, CDR2 YFSETQ. The CDR3 length is 14 residues. The CDR3 DNA sequence: TGCGCCAGCAGCTCTAGCGGGGGGATCAATGAGCAGTTCTTC. Its protein product is CASSSSGGINEQFF.

Only a few counts were recorded for this clone. J is TRBJ1-2 and V is TRBV28, with 7 bases matching TRBD1. Germline trimming cut 3 bases from V and 4 bases from J; bases unmatched to any gene: 2. CDR1 MDHEN and CDR2 SYDVKM come from the germline V gene. The CDR3 contains 13 residues. The CDR3 coding sequence is TGTGCCAGCAGTTTTGACAGGGTCTATGGCTACACCTTC. Its protein is CASSFDRVYGYTF.

This clone has only a few counts. The rearrangement links TRBV2 to TRBJ2-7, with 9 bases aligning to TRBD1. The CDR3 extends over 14 amino acids. V shed 5 bases and J 2 bases; nucleotides not matched to a gene: 4. Germline CDR1 reads SNHLY; CDR2 reads FYNNEI. The CDR3 reads CASSPGQGTYEQYF. The CDR3 DNA sequence: TGTGCCAGCAGTCCGGGACAGGGCACCTACGAGCAGTACTTC. The whole variable domain, filled in from reference TRBV2 and TRBJ2-7, reads EPEVTQTPSHQVTQMGQEVILRCVPISNHLYFYWYRQILGQKVEFLVSFYNNEISEKSEIFDDQFSVERPDGSNFTLKIRSTKLEDSAMYFCASSPGQGTYEQYFGPGTRLTVT.

This clone turned up a few times. The J gene is TRBJ1-2, the V gene TRBV19; D uncertain. Trimming took 4 bases from V and 2 from J, leaving 8 bases between them. The germline gives CDR1 LNHDA, CDR2 SQIVND (reference sequence). This CDR3 comprises 13 residues. The CDR3 nucleotides read TGTGCCAGTAGTACCACAGAGAACTATGGCTACACCTTC. It is translated as CASSTTENYGYTF.

The chain uses TRBV20-1 and TRBJ2-7; the D is unclear. Germline assignment: CDR1 DFQATT and CDR2 SNEGSKA (reference sequence). CDR3 size: 11 residues. The V gene lost 3 bases and the J gene lost 6 bases, with 9 bases spanning the gap. CDR3 sequence reads: CSASRDPEQYF. DNA of the CDR3: TGCAGTGCTAGTAGAGATCCCGAGCAGTACTTC.

V is TRBV10-1 and J is TRBJ1-2; possible D gene TRBD1, 5 bases. The germline V and J ends were trimmed by 6 bases and 7 bases, with 9 bases remaining between them. CDR3 size: 11 residues. Germline values: CDR1 WNHNN, CDR2 SYGVQD (reference sequence). In nucleotides, the CDR3 is TGCGCCAGCAGGGGGGACCCTGGCTACACCTTC. Residues: CASRGDPGYTF.

The CDR3 sequence is CASSVGRGLAYNEQFF. The CDR3 bases are TGTGCCAGCAGCGTAGGTCGGGGGCTCGCCTACAATGAGCAGTTCTTC. This sequence joins TRBV9 and TRBJ2-1; possibly TRBD1 or TRBD2 for D (6 bases each). V lost 0 bases, J lost 2 bases, and 12 bases lay in between. The CDR3 has 16 amino acids. CDR1 and CDR2 (germline): SGDLS, YYNGEE.

This clone appeared a few times. The V call is TRBV29-1, the J call TRBJ2-7; the D call may be TRBD1 or TRBD2 (5 bases each). Germline lookup yields CDR1 SQVTM and CDR2 ANQGSEA. V lost 4 bases, J lost 2 bases, and 9 bases lay in between. CDR3 length equals 12 residues. The CDR3 DNA follows: TGCAGCGTTGGTAGGGGACCCTACGAGCAGTACTTC. Its protein product is CSVGRGPYEQYF.

Here the CDR3 reads CASSTEGEKLFF. The CDR3 nucleotides are TGTGCCAGCAGTACGGAGGGAGAAAAACTGTTTTTT. V gene TRBV9 combines with J gene TRBJ1-4; D remains ambiguous. CDR1 and CDR2 from the germline V gene are SGDLS and YYNGEE. V lost 5 bases and J 8 bases, leaving 10 bases between the germline ends. The length of the CDR3 is 12 residues.

The chain joins TRBV7-2 to TRBJ1-1; D remains ambiguous. Deletions cut 2 bases from V and 0 bases from J, with 10 bases between. The length of the CDR3 is 15 residues. Per the germline V gene, CDR1 is SGHTA and CDR2 is FQGNSA. CDR3 bases: TGTGCCAGCAGCTTAATGGCGATTATGAACACTGAAGCTTTCTTT. It translates to CASSLMAIMNTEAFF.

This rearrangement joins TRBV29-1 to TRBJ1-2, with D maybe TRBD1 (5 bases). Trimming stripped 0 bases from V and 3 bases from J, with 17 bases between. The CDR3 is 16 residues long. Germline values: CDR1 SQVTM, CDR2 ANQGSEA. The CDR3 bases are TGCAGCGTTGAAGACCTCCACGCAGGGCCCTACTATGGCTACACCTTC. Its translation is CSVEDLHAGPYYGYTF.

The chain joins TRBV2 to TRBJ2-1; D gene unclear. Germline CDR1 SNHLY, CDR2 FYNNEI. This CDR3 has 11 amino acids. V lost 7 bases and J lost 5, with 6 bases in between. For the CDR3, the DNA is TGTGCCAGCACCGAGAACAATGAGCAGTTCTTC. This sequence encodes CASTENNEQFF. The whole variable domain, filled in from reference TRBV2 and TRBJ2-1, reads EPEVTQTPSHQVTQMGQEVILRCVPISNHLYFYWYRQILGQKVEFLVSFYNNEISEKSEIFDDQFSVERPDGSNFTLKIRSTKLEDSAMYFCASTENNEQFFGPGTRLTVL.

The chain is built from TRBV4-1 and TRBJ2-7; 11 bases line up with TRBD1. Germline CDR1 MGHRA, CDR2 YSYEKL. This CDR3 contains 15 residues. V trimming: 3 bases; J trimming: 5 bases; junction bases outside the gene matches: 6. CDR3 in amino acids: CASSQGTGGNDEQYF. The CDR3, as DNA: TGCGCCAGCAGCCAGGGGACAGGGGGGAACGACGAGCAGTACTTC.

The genes are TRBV4-3 and TRBJ1-1; D is undetermined. The CDR3 is made up of 13 amino acids. Trimming pared 1 base from V and 5 bases from J, leaving 8 bases between. Looked up from germline, CDR1 is LGHNA and CDR2 is YSLEER. CDR3 region: CASSQGGWTEAFF. In DNA, the CDR3 is TGCGCCAGCAGCCAAGGAGGGTGGACTGAAGCTTTCTTT.

This clone appeared once. This chain connects TRBV7-2 to TRBJ2-7; TRBD2 matches at 7 bases. Looked up from germline, CDR1 is SGHTA and CDR2 is FQGNSA. This CDR3 comprises 14 residues. Trimming cost V 6 bases and J 2 bases; bases outside gene matches: 7. Written as DNA, the CDR3 is TGTGCCAGCAGAGAAACTAGCGCCACCTACGAGCAGTACTTC. Translated: CASRETSATYEQYF.

The chain is built from TRBV5-1 and TRBJ2-1, with TRBD2 matching over 7 bases. V lost 0 bases to trimming and J lost 8 bases; unmatched junction nucleotides: 8. Germline V gene lookup returns CDR1 SGHRS and CDR2 YFSETQ. The CDR3 consists of 15 residues. For the CDR3, the DNA is TGCGCCAGCAGCTTGGTGGGGGAGGGCCGTGATGAGCAGTTCTTC. The encoded protein is CASSLVGEGRDEQFF.

This rearrangement joins TRBV2 to TRBJ2-1; the D gene is possibly TRBD2 (7 bases). This CDR3 is 15 amino acids long. V was clipped by 1 base and J by 9 bases, with 16 bases between them. Germline V CDR1 and CDR2: SNHLY, FYNNEI. CDR3 protein: CASSEGGGAVGEQFF. The CDR3 DNA is TGTGCCAGCAGTGAAGGAGGGGGGGCCGTGGGTGAGCAGTTCTTC.

V gene TRBV20-1 combines with J gene TRBJ1-2; tentative D call: TRBD1 (6 bases). Germline CDR1 DFQATT, CDR2 SNEGSKA (reference sequence). This CDR3 contains 11 residues. Trimming left V 7 bases short and J 8 bases short, with 14 bases between. CDR3 residues: CSVRGAEGYTF. The CDR3 nucleotides are TGCAGTGTGCGGGGGGCTGAAGGCTACACCTTC.

The genes are TRBV7-8 and TRBJ2-1; D is possibly TRBD2 (6 bases). Germline CDR1 SGHVS, CDR2 FQNEAQ. This CDR3 has 18 residues. Trimming left V 5 bases short and J 0 bases short, with 20 bases between. CDR3 in DNA: TGTGCCAGCAGCCCGGGGACTGGACTTCGAAGCTCCTACAATGAGCAGTTCTTC. Translating gives CASSPGTGLRSSYNEQFF.

V usage is TRBV15 and J usage is TRBJ2-7; TRBD1 or TRBD2 may be the D gene (5 bases each). The CDR3 is made up of 15 amino acids. In germline, CDR1 is LNHNV, CDR2 YYDKDF (reference sequence). V gave up 8 bases and J gave up 2 bases, with 19 bases separating them. The CDR3 is CATGNPGRGAYEQYF. CDR3 bases: TGTGCCACCGGCAACCCGGGCCGAGGGGCCTACGAGCAGTACTTC.

Only a few counts were recorded for this clone. V usage is TRBV6-5 and J usage is TRBJ1-2; 8 positions agree with TRBD1. Germline V gene sequence: CDR1 MNHEY, CDR2 SVGAGI. V was clipped by 0 bases and J by 8 bases; unmatched bases: 2. The CDR3 totals 13 residues. Here the CDR3 DNA reads TGTGCCAGCAGTTACTCCGGACAGGGAGGCTACACCTTC. Translation: CASSYSGQGGYTF.

The chain is built from TRBV7-3 and TRBJ1-1; D gene unclear. This CDR3 region has 14 residues. The V and J ends lost 2 bases and 2 bases respectively, with 9 bases between them. From germline, CDR1 is SGHTA and CDR2 FQGTGA. The DNA for the CDR3 is TGTGCCAGCAGCTTATCTACAGTAAACACTGAAGCTTTCTTT. Its protein product is CASSLSTVNTEAFF.

A single count supports this clone. The gene calls are TRBV7-8 and TRBJ2-7; 11 nucleotides agree with TRBD1. The CDR3 sequence is 15 residues long. V shed 5 bases, J shed 7 bases, and the junction held 10 bases outside the gene matches. Germline CDR1 and CDR2: SGHVS and FQNEAQ. CDR3 region: CASSPQDRGQKEQYF. CDR3 nucleotide sequence: TGTGCCAGCAGCCCTCAGGACAGGGGGCAGAAAGAGCAGTACTTC.

This chain uses TRBV7-8 with TRBJ2-7; TRBD2 agrees at 10 bases. The length of the CDR3 is 17 residues. Per germline, CDR1 SGHVS and CDR2 FQNEAQ. V gave up 0 bases and J gave up 3 bases; unmatched junction bases: 8. DNA for the CDR3: TGTGCCAGCAGCTTAGCGCGGGGGGTAGCGGGGGGCTACGAGCAGTACTTC. Translation: CASSLARGVAGGYEQYF. Full variable domain (missing parts from reference TRBV7-8 and TRBJ2-7): GAGVSQSPRYKVAKRGQDVALRCDPISGHVSLFWYQQALGQGPEFLTYFQNEAQLDKSGLPSDRFFAERPEGSVSTLKIQRTQQEDSAVYLCASSLARGVAGGYEQYFGPGTRLTVT.